Here is one TCR beta chain with its context. These data originate in a study of blood T cells in healthy people across ages. The CDR3 has 15 residues. The germline V gene encodes CDR1 MDHEN and CDR2 SYDVKM. The second PCR ran about 7 to 12 cycles with a sample-barcoded 5' primer and J-beta primers. TCRdb used MiXCR to reprocess the 5' RACE reads, holding one entry per CDR3 protein. The sample lists 650,000 or so distinct CDR3 sequences; about 50% were seen once. This clonotype was obtained from an elderly woman in good health. Input material: blood. This rearrangement joins TRBV28 to TRBJ2-4; 13 bases are shared with TRBD2. The DNA end lines up better with TRBJ2-5; the J call may be wrong. The CDR3 DNA follows: TGTGCCAGCAGCATGGGACTAGCGGGGTACCAGACCCAGTACTTC. As protein: CASSMGLAGYQTQYF.